This T cell receptor beta chain was obtained from a study of cytomegalovirus exposure and HLA in healthy donors. The CDR3 has 13 residues. Germline assignment: CDR1 GTSNPN and CDR2 SVGIG (reference sequence). J gave up 11 bases and V 0 bases, and 6 bases lay outside the gene matches. A word on this clone: Its antigen is still unknown.

Primers: 60 Vbeta forward and 13 Jbeta reverse. Only in-frame clones appear in the TCRdb table, and some are missing; sequencing was by immunoSEQ multiplex PCR. The sample has approximately 110,000 clones, roughly 77% seen once. Whole-study findings and limits: Donors belonging to an Asian-associated ancestry cluster reportedly showed fewer N-insertions in productive TCRs than the approximately 680-donor mean, according to what a later analysis found. Cytomegalovirus association was assigned to approximately 160 TCR beta chains. Later analysis associated a missense DCLRE1C variant with TCR beta V- and J-gene trimming. It was in a later analysis that TCR association rates were seen to vary by HLA locus, highest for DRB1 and lowest for HLA-C.

This receptor was obtained from a woman under 40 in good health and CMV-seronegative. This sequence joins TRBV30 and TRBJ1-4; 7 bases align to TRBD1. Source material: PBMCs. CDR3 bases: TGTGCCTGGAGTGTAAGTGACAGGGACAAACTGTTTTTT. Translation: CAWSVSDRDKLFF.